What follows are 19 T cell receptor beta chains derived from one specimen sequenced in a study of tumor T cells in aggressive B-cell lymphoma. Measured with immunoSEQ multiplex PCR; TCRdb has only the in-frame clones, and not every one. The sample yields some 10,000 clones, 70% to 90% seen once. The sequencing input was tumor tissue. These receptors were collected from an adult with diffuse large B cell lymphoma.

The CDR3 DNA reads as TGTGCCAGCAGTTCTGGGGCTGGGTCCTCCTACAATGAGCAGTTCTTC. Translating gives CASSSGAGSSYNEQFF. The chain has TRBV5-5 and TRBJ2-1, with D tentatively TRBD1 (5 bases). From germline, CDR1 is SGHKS and CDR2 YYEKEE (reference sequence). CDR3 length: 16 amino acids. The V gene lost 5 bases and the J gene lost 0 bases, with 15 bases spanning the gap. The whole variable domain, filled in from reference TRBV5-5 and TRBJ2-1, reads DAGVTQSPTHLIKTRGQQVTLRCSPISGHKSVSWYQQVLGQGPQFIFQYYEKEERGRGNFPDRFSARQFPNYSSELNVNALLLGDSALYLCASSSGAGSSYNEQFFGPGTRLTVL.

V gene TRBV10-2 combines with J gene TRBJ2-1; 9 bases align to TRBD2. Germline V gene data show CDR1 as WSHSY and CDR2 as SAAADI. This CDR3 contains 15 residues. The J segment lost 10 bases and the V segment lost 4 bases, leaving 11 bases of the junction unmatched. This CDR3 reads CASSVSSGTAREQFF. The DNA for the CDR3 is TGCGCCAGCAGTGTTTCTAGCGGGACCGCGAGGGAGCAGTTCTTC.

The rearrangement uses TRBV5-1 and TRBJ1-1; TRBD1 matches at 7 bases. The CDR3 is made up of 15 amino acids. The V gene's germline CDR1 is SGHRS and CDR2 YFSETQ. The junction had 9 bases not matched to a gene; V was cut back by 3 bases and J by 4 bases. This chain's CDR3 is CASSSLSGGITEAFF. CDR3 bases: TGCGCCAGCAGCTCCCTTTCAGGGGGTATCACTGAAGCTTTCTTT.

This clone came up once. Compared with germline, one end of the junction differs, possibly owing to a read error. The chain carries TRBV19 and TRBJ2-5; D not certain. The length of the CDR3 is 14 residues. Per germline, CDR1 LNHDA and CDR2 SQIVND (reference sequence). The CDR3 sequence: CASSTTVFQEAQYF. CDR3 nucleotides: TGTGCCAGTAGTACTACGGTGTTCCAAGAGGCCCAGTACTTC.

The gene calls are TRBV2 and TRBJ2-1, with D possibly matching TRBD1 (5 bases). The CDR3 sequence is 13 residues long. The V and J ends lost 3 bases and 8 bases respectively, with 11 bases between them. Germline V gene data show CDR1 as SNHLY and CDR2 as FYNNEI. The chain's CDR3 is CASSDVQGYEQFF. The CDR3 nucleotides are TGTGCCAGCAGTGATGTTCAGGGCTATGAGCAGTTCTTC.

CDR3 sequence (DNA): TGTGCCATCAGTGTTGGGGGGGCTTCCGAGCAGTACTTC. Protein: CAISVGGASEQYF. The chain uses TRBV10-3 and TRBJ2-7; a possible D gene is TRBD2 (7 bases). The CDR3 length is 13 residues. V was cut by 4 bases and J by 6 bases, with 13 bases left in between. Germline lookup yields CDR1 ENHRY and CDR2 SYGVKD.

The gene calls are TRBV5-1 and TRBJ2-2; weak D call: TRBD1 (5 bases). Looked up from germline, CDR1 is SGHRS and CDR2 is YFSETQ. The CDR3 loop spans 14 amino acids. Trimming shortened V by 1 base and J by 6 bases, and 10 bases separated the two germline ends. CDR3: CASSLSSGPGELFF. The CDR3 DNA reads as TGCGCCAGCAGCTTGAGCTCAGGGCCCGGGGAGCTGTTTTTT.

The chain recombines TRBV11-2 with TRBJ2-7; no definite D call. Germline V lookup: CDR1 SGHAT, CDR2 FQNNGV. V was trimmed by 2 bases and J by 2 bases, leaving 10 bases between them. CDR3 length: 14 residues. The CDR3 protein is CASSLTPSTYEQYF. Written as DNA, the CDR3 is TGTGCCAGCAGCTTAACACCCAGTACCTACGAGCAGTACTTC.

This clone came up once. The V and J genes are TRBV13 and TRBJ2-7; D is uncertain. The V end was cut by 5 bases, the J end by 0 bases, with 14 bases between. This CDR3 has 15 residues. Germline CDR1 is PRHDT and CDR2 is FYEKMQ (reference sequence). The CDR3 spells CASSPGSDSSYEQYF. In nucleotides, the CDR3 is TGTGCCAGCAGCCCAGGTTCGGATAGCTCCTACGAGCAGTACTTC.

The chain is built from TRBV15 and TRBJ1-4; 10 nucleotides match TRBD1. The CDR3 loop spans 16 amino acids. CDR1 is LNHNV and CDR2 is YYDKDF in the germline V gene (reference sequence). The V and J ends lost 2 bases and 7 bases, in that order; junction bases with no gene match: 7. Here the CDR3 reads CATSRPRTGGIEKLFF. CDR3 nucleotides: TGTGCCACCAGCAGACCAAGGACAGGGGGGATTGAAAAACTGTTTTTT.

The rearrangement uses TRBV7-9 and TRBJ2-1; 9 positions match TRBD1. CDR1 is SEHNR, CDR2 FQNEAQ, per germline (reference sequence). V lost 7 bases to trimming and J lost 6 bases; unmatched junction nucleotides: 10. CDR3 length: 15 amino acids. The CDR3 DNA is TGTGCCAGCACACTCGCGGGACAGGGCTTCAATGAGCAGTTCTTC. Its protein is CASTLAGQGFNEQFF.

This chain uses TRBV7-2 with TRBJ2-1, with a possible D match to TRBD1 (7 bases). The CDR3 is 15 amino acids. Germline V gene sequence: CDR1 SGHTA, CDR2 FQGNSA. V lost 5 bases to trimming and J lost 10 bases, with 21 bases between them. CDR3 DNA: TGTGCCAGCAGCCCAGGGGGGACTGGGGGGTTGGAGCAGTTCTTC. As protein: CASSPGGTGGLEQFF.

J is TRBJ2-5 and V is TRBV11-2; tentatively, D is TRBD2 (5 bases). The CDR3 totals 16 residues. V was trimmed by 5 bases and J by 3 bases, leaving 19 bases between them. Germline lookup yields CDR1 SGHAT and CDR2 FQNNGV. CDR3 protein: CASSPDRSLEEETQYF. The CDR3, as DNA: TGTGCCAGCAGCCCCGATCGGTCTTTGGAGGAAGAGACCCAGTACTTC.

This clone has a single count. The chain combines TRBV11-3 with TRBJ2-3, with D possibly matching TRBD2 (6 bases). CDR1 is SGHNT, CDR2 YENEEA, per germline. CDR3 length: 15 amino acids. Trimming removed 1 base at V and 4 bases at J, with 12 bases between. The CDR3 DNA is TGTGCCAGCAGCTTAGCGGGAGTTAAAGCAGATACGCAGTATTTT. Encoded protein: CASSLAGVKADTQYF.

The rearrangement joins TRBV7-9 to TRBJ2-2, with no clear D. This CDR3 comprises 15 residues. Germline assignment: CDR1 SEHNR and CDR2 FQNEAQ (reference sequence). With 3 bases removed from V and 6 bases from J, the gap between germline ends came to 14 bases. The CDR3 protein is CASSFPPVVAGELFF. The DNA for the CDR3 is TGTGCCAGCAGCTTCCCCCCGGTTGTCGCCGGGGAGCTGTTTTTT.

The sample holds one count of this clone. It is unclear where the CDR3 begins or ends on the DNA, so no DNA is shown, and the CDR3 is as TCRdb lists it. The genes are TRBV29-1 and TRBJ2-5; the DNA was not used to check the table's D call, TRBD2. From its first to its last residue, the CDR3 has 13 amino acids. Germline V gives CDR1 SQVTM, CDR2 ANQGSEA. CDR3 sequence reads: CSVFWRHQETQYF.

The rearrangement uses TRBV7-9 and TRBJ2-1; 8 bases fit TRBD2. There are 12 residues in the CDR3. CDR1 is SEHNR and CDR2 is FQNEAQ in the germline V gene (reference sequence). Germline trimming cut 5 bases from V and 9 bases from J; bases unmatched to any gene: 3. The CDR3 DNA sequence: TGTGCCAGCAGCCCCGGGACTAGTGAGCAGTTCTTC. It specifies CASSPGTSEQFF.

CDR3 loop: CASSFLAGVGNEQFF. CDR3 in DNA: TGTGCCAGCAGCTTTCTAGCGGGAGTTGGGAATGAGCAGTTCTTC. The rearrangement links TRBV7-6 to TRBJ2-1, with 10 positions matching TRBD2. The junction had 6 bases not matched to a gene; V was cut back by 3 bases and J by 7 bases. Germline CDR1 and CDR2: SGHVS and FNYEAQ. The CDR3 is 15 amino acids.

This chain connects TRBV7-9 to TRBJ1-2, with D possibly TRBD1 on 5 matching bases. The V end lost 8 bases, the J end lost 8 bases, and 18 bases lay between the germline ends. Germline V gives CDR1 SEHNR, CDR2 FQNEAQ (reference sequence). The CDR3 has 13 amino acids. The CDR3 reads CASSFGRVEGYTF. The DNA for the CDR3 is TGTGCCAGCTCCTTCGGCAGGGTGGAAGGCTACACCTTC.